The entry that follows covers one TCR beta chain sequence. CDR3 length: 13 amino acids. Germline V CDR1 and CDR2: SQVTM, ANQGSEA. Trimming took off 4 bases at V and 1 base at J, with 11 bases between the two ends. This sample was taken from a study of chemoradiotherapy in HPV16-positive cancers. The data were produced by immunoSEQ multiplex PCR, yet TCRdb's version contains in-frame clones alone and is incomplete. The data contain tens of thousands of clones, about 90% of them singletons. The TCR originated in a human donor with HPV-associated anogenital cancer. Here the sequenced sample was blood, taken from a patient who underwent chemoradiotherapy. The V call is TRBV29-1, the J call TRBJ2-7; D tentatively reads TRBD1 or TRBD2 (5 bases each). CDR3 region: CSVGRGQSYEQYF. CDR3 DNA: TGCAGCGTTGGCCGGGGCCAATCCTACGAGCAGTACTTC.